This TCR beta chain stems from a study of cytomegalovirus exposure and HLA in healthy donors. TCRdb keeps only in-frame clones here, not all; method: immunoSEQ multiplex PCR. This table has around 150,000 clones, approximately 88% appearing once. This CDR3 has 15 amino acids. The sequence was obtained from a woman under 30 in good health and CMV-seropositive. Input material: PBMCs. This rearrangement joins TRBV21-1 to TRBJ2-1; no check of the table's D call, TRBD2, against the DNA was made. TRBV21-1 is termed a pseudogene. CDR3 DNA: TGTGCCAGCAGCGGACTAGCGGGAGTCGGCAATGAGCAGTTCTTC. It yields the protein CASSGLAGVGNEQFF.